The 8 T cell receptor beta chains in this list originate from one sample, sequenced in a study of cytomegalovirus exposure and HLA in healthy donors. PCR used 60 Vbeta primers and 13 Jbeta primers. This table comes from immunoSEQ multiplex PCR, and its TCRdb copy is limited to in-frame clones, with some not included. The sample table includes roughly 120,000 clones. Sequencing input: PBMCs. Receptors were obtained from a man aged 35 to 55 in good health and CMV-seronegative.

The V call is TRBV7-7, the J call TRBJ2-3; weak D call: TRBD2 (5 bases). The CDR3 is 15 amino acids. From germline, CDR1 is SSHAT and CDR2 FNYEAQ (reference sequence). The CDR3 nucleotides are TGTGCTAGTAGCTTAGGACTCAAGATCACAGATACGCAGTATTTT. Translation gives CASSLGLKITDTQYF.

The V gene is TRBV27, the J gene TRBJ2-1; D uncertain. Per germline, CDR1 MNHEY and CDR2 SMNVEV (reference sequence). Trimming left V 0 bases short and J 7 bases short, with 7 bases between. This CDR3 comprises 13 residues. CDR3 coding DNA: TGTGCCAGCAGTTTATCGATCGGTAATGAGCAGTTCTTC. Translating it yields CASSLSIGNEQFF.

CDR3 region: CATSRTGEGETQYF. The CDR3 region has the DNA TGTGCCACCAGCAGGACAGGGGAGGGGGAGACCCAGTACTTC. The chain employs TRBV15 and TRBJ2-5, with D maybe TRBD1 (8 bases). The CDR3 extends over 14 amino acids. Trimming left V 3 bases short and J 5 bases short, with 13 bases between. The germline V gene has CDR1 LNHNV and CDR2 YYDKDF (reference sequence). Full variable domain (rest looked up from reference TRBV15 and TRBJ2-5): DAMVIQNPRYQVTQFGKPVTLSCSQTLNHNVMYWYQQKSSQAPKLLFHYYDKDFNNEADTPDNFQSRRPNTSFCFLDIRSPGLGDTAMYLCATSRTGEGETQYFGPGTRLLVL.

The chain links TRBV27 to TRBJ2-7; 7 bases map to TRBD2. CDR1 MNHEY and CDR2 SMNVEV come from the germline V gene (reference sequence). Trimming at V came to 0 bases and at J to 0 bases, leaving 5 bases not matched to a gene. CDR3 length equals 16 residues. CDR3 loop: CASSLSAAGSSYEQYF. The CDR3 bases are TGTGCCAGCAGTTTATCGGCAGCGGGGAGCTCCTACGAGCAGTACTTC.

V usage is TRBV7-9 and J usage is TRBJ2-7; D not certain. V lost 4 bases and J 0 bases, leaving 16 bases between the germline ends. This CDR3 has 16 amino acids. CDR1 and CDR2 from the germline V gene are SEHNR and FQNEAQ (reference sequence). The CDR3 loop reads CASSSYLGRFSYEQYF. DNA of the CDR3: TGTGCCAGCAGCTCGTACCTGGGCCGCTTCTCCTACGAGCAGTACTTC.

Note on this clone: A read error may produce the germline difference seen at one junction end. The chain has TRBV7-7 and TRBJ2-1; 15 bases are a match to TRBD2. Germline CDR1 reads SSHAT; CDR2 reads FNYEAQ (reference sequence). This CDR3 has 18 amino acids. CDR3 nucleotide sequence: TGTGCTAGCAGCCCAGGGACTAGCGGGAGGAGCTCCTACAATGAGCAGTTCTTC. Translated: CASSPGTSGRSSYNEQFF.

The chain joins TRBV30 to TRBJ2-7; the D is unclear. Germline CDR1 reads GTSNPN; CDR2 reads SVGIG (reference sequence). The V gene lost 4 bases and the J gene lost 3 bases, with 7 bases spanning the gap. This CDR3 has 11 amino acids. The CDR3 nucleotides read TGTGCCTGGACTACTTACTACGAGCAGTACTTC. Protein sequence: CAWTTYYEQYF.

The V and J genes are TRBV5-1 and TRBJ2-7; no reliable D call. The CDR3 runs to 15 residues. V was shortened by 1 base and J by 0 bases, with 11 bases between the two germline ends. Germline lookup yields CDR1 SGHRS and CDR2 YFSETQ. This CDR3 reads CASSLMAASSYEQYF. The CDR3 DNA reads TGCGCCAGCAGCTTGATGGCAGCGAGCTCCTACGAGCAGTACTTC.